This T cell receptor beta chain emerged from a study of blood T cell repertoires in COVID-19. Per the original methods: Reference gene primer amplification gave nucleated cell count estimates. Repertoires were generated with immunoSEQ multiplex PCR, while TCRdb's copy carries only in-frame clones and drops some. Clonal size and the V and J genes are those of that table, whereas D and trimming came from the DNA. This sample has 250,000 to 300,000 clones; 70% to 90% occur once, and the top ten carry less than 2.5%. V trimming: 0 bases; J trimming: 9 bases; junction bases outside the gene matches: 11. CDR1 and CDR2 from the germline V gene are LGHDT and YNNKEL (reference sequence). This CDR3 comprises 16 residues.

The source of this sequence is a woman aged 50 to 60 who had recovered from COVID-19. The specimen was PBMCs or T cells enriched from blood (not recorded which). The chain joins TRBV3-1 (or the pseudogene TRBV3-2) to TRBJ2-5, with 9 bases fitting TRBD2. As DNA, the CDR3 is TGTGCCAGCAGCCAAGATCACGTAGCGGGAGCCCCGCCCCAGTACTTC. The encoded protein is CASSQDHVAGAPPQYF.